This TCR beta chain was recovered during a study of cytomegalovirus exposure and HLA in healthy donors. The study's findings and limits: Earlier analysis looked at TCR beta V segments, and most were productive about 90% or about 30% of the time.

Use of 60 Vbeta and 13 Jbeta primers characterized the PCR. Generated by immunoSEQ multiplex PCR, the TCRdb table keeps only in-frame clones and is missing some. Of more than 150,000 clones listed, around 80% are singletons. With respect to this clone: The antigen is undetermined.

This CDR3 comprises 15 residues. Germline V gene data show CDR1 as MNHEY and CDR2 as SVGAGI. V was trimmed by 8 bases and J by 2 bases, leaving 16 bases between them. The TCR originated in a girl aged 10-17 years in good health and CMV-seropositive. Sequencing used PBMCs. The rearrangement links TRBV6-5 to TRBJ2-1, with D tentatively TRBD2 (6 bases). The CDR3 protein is CASQSGGKPYNEQFF. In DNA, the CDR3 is TGTGCCAGCCAAAGCGGCGGGAAACCCTACAATGAGCAGTTCTTC.